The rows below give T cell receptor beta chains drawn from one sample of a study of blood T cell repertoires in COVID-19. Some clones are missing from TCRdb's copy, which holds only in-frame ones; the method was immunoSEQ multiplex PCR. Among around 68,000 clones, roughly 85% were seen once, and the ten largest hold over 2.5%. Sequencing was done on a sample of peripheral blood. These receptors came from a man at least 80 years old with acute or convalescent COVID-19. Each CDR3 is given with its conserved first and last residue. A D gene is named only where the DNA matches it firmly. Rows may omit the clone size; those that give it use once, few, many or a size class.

CDR3: CASSLGQPDTEAFF
DNA: TGTGCCAGCAGCTTAGGACAGCCGGACACTGAAGCTTTCTTT
size: NA
D: NA
V: TRBV5-6
J: TRBJ1-1
length: 14

CDR3: CASRSRDRSEAFF
DNA: TGTGCCAGTAGGTCACGAGACAGGTCTGAAGCTTTCTTT
size: few
D: NA
V: TRBV19
J: TRBJ1-1
length: 13

CDR3: CASRDHSPPVGEVDGYTF
DNA: TGTGCAAGTCGCGACCATTCGCCCCCCGTAGGGGAAGTGGATGGCTACACCTTC
size: few
D: NA
V: TRBV12-2
J: TRBJ1-2
length: 18

CDR3: CASSQTLAGSYNEQFF
DNA: TGTGCCAGCAGCCAAACCCTAGCGGGGTCCTACAATGAGCAGTTCTTC
size: NA
D: TRBD2
V: TRBV4-2
J: TRBJ2-1
length: 16

CDR3: CASTGMDYGYTF
DNA: TGTGCCAGCACCGGGATGGACTATGGCTACACCTTC
size: few
D: NA
V: TRBV9
J: TRBJ1-2
length: 12

CDR3: CASREGANEAFF
DNA: TGTGCCAGCAGGGAGGGGGCCAATGAAGCTTTCTTT
size: NA
D: TRBD1
V: TRBV3-1/TRBV3-2
J: TRBJ1-1
length: 12

CDR3: CSVAPTRGSGNTEAFF
DNA: TGCAGCGTCGCTCCGACCCGCGGGTCGGGCAACACTGAAGCTTTCTTT
size: NA
D: NA
V: TRBV29-1
J: TRBJ1-1
length: 16

CDR3: CASSQAFGTEAFF
DNA: TGTGCCAGCAGCCAAGCTTTCGGGACTGAAGCTTTCTTT
size: NA
D: NA
V: TRBV3-1/TRBV3-2
J: TRBJ1-1
length: 13

CDR3: CASSSNRVAANQPQHF
DNA: TGTGCCAGTAGTTCGAACAGGGTGGCCGCCAATCAGCCCCAGCATTTT
size: NA
D: NA
V: TRBV19
J: TRBJ1-5
length: 16

CDR3: CASSQQGNTEAFF
DNA: TGCGCCAGCAGCCAACAGGGAAACACTGAAGCTTTCTTT
size: NA
D: NA
V: TRBV5-1
J: TRBJ1-1
length: 13

CDR3: CASSQGTVNSNQPQHF
DNA: TGTGCCAGCAGTCAAGGGACAGTGAATAGCAATCAGCCCCAGCATTTT
size: NA
D: TRBD1
V: TRBV7-8
J: TRBJ1-5
length: 16

CDR3: CASSLAQGGGGGTEAFF
DNA: TGTGCCAGCAGCTTAGCGCAAGGAGGAGGCGGTGGCACTGAAGCTTTCTTT
size: few
D: NA
V: TRBV7-6
J: TRBJ1-1
length: 17

CDR3: CATGRASRTEAFF
DNA: TGTGCCACCGGCAGAGCCTCGAGAACTGAAGCTTTCTTT
size: few
D: NA
V: TRBV15
J: TRBJ1-1
length: 13

CDR3: CASSSGGYSNQPQHF
DNA: TGTGCCAGCAGCTCAGGGGGATATAGCAATCAGCCCCAGCATTTT
size: once
D: TRBD1
V: TRBV7-9
J: TRBJ1-5
length: 15

CDR3: CASSPGTSIYEQYF
DNA: TGTGCCAGCAGTCCCGGGACTAGCATCTACGAGCAGTACTTC
size: few
D: TRBD2
V: TRBV2
J: TRBJ2-7
length: 14

CDR3: CASSLYRSSGDVLASTDTQYF
DNA: TGTGCCAGCTCTTTATATCGGTCTAGCGGGGACGTCCTCGCAAGCACAGATACGCAGTATTTT
size: NA
D: TRBD2
V: TRBV18
J: TRBJ2-3
length: 21

CDR3: CASSAGLAHNEQFF
DNA: TGTGCCAGCAGCGCTGGACTAGCCCACAATGAGCAGTTCTTC
size: NA
D: TRBD2
V: TRBV9
J: TRBJ2-1
length: 14

CDR3: CASSQESGQLFIGNEQFF
DNA: TGTGCCAGCAGCCAGGAGTCGGGACAGTTGTTTATCGGCAATGAGCAGTTCTTC
size: NA
D: TRBD1
V: TRBV3-1/TRBV3-2
J: TRBJ2-1
length: 18

CDR3: CASATSGGTYEQYF
DNA: TGTGCCAGTGCGACTAGCGGGGGGACCTACGAGCAGTACTTC
size: NA
D: TRBD2
V: TRBV19
J: TRBJ2-7
length: 14

CDR3: CASSSGSVGEKLFF
DNA: TGTGCCAGTAGTTCCGGGTCAGTGGGTGAAAAACTGTTTTTT
size: NA
D: NA
V: TRBV19
J: TRBJ1-4
length: 14

CDR3: CSVDRPQGENYGYTF
DNA: TGCAGCGTTGATCGTCCGCAGGGGGAAAACTATGGCTACACCTTC
size: NA
D: TRBD1
V: TRBV29-1
J: TRBJ1-2
length: 15

CDR3: CASSHTSGRGSF
DNA: TGTGCCAGCAGCCATACTAGCGGGAGAGGGTCCTTC
size: NA
D: TRBD2
V: TRBV7-2
J: TRBJ2-4
length: 12

CDR3: CATSDSRQNNQPQHF
DNA: TGTGCCACCAGTGATTCCCGACAGAACAATCAGCCCCAGCATTTT
size: NA
D: NA
V: TRBV24-1
J: TRBJ1-5
length: 15

CDR3: CASSLAEETQYF
DNA: TGCGCCAGCAGCTTGGCCGAAGAGACCCAGTACTTC
size: few
D: NA
V: TRBV5-1
J: TRBJ2-5
length: 12

CDR3: CASTGLGGAGELFF
DNA: TGTGCCAGCACAGGACTAGGGGGTGCCGGGGAGCTGTTTTTT
size: NA
D: NA
V: TRBV11-2
J: TRBJ2-2
length: 14

CDR3: CASSIGTSGRERTGELFF
DNA: TGTGCCAGCAGCATTGGGACTAGCGGGAGGGAGCGCACCGGGGAGCTGTTTTTT
size: NA
D: TRBD2
V: TRBV5-6
J: TRBJ2-2
length: 18

CDR3: CASSKVRGIRASPLHF
DNA: TGTGCCAGCAGCAAAGTCAGAGGGATTAGGGCTTCACCCCTCCACTTT
size: NA
D: NA
V: TRBV21-1
J: TRBJ1-6
length: 16

CDR3: CASSVELNTEAFF
DNA: TGTGCCAGCTCGGTAGAACTGAACACTGAAGCTTTCTTT
size: NA
D: NA
V: TRBV18
J: TRBJ1-1
length: 13

CDR3: CASSQLQGADTQYF
DNA: TGCGCCAGCAGCCAACTTCAGGGGGCAGATACGCAGTATTTT
size: NA
D: TRBD1
V: TRBV4-1
J: TRBJ2-3
length: 14

CDR3: CASSFQEGYGYTF
DNA: TGTGCCAGCAGTTTTCAGGAGGGCTATGGCTACACCTTC
size: NA
D: NA
V: TRBV28
J: TRBJ1-2
length: 13

CDR3: CASSKRGGHIPNKYNEQFF
DNA: TGTGCCAGCAGCAAACGGGGGGGCCATATCCCTAATAAGTACAATGAGCAGTTCTTC
size: NA
D: NA
V: TRBV21-1
J: TRBJ2-1
length: 19

CDR3: CASSVDPGGREQYF
DNA: TGTGCCAGCAGCGTAGACCCCGGGGGGCGCGAGCAGTACTTC
size: NA
D: NA
V: TRBV9
J: TRBJ2-7
length: 14

CDR3: CASSSQGTYNEQFF
DNA: TGTGCCAGCAGCTCACAGGGGACCTACAATGAGCAGTTCTTC
size: NA
D: TRBD1
V: TRBV7-2
J: TRBJ2-1
length: 14

CDR3: CASSSGLAGYEQYF
DNA: TGTGCCAGCAGTTCCGGACTAGCGGGCTACGAGCAGTACTTC
size: NA
D: TRBD2
V: TRBV27
J: TRBJ2-7
length: 14

CDR3: CATTGLAGAGYNEQFF
DNA: TGTGCCACCACGGGACTAGCGGGAGCGGGGTACAATGAGCAGTTCTTC
size: NA
D: TRBD2
V: TRBV24-1
J: TRBJ2-1
length: 16

CDR3: CATSRDTGQGNEQFF
DNA: TGTGCCACCAGCAGAGATACAGGCCAGGGCAATGAGCAGTTCTTC
size: NA
D: NA
V: TRBV15
J: TRBJ2-1
length: 15

CDR3: CSVGQGAGEQFF
DNA: TGCAGCGTCGGACAGGGGGCAGGAGAGCAGTTCTTC
size: NA
D: TRBD1
V: TRBV29-1
J: TRBJ2-1
length: 12

CDR3: CATSDPLSYEQYF
DNA: TGTGCCACCAGTGATCCCCTCTCCTACGAGCAGTACTTC
size: NA
D: NA
V: TRBV24-1
J: TRBJ2-7
length: 13

CDR3: CATSDVGAWGELFF
DNA: TGTGCCACCAGTGATGTAGGGGCGTGGGGGGAGCTGTTTTTT
size: NA
D: NA
V: TRBV24-1
J: TRBJ2-2
length: 14

CDR3: CATSDPTYYNEQFF
DNA: TGTGCCACCAGTGACCCCACTTATTACAATGAGCAGTTCTTC
size: NA
D: NA
V: TRBV24-1
J: TRBJ2-1
length: 14

CDR3: CASSLKGTPNTEAFF
DNA: TGTGCCAGCAGCTTGAAAGGGACACCTAACACTGAAGCTTTCTTT
size: NA
D: NA
V: TRBV7-2
J: TRBJ1-1
length: 15

CDR3: CASRVQGNSPLHF
DNA: TGTGCCAGCAGAGTCCAGGGTAATTCACCCCTCCACTTT
size: NA
D: NA
V: TRBV27
J: TRBJ1-6
length: 13

CDR3: CASSLGGGLREQYF
DNA: TGTGCCAGCAGCCTAGGGGGAGGGTTAAGGGAGCAGTACTTC
size: NA
D: NA
V: TRBV7-2
J: TRBJ2-7
length: 14

CDR3: CASSYLRDSNYGYTF
DNA: TGTGCCAGCAGTTACTTACGGGACAGTAACTATGGCTACACCTTC
size: NA
D: TRBD1
V: TRBV6-5
J: TRBJ1-2
length: 15

CDR3: CASSLDGGGNSPLHF
DNA: TGTGCCAGCAGCTTAGACGGGGGGGGGAATTCACCCCTCCACTTT
size: NA
D: NA
V: TRBV7-6
J: TRBJ1-6
length: 15

CDR3: CASRLRGNGNTIYF
DNA: TGTGCCAGCAGGCTCAGGGGTAATGGAAACACCATATATTTT
size: NA
D: NA
V: TRBV27
J: TRBJ1-3
length: 14

CDR3: CASTLSGNTIYF
DNA: TGTGCCAGCACCCTCTCTGGAAACACCATATATTTT
size: once
D: NA
V: TRBV11-3
J: TRBJ1-3
length: 12

CDR3: CASSHRGMGEKLFF
DNA: TGTGCCAGCAGCCACAGGGGAATGGGTGAAAAACTGTTTTTT
size: NA
D: TRBD1
V: TRBV13
J: TRBJ1-4
length: 14

CDR3: CASTRTAEGNTIYF
DNA: TGTGCCAGCACCAGGACAGCCGAAGGAAACACCATATATTTT
size: NA
D: NA
V: TRBV11-3
J: TRBJ1-3
length: 14

CDR3: CASRGTGVNQPQHF
DNA: TGTGCCAGCAGAGGGACAGGGGTAAATCAGCCCCAGCATTTT
size: NA
D: TRBD1
V: TRBV28
J: TRBJ1-5
length: 14

CDR3: CASSQPGHEQYF
DNA: TGTGCCAGCAGCCAACCAGGACATGAGCAGTACTTC
size: NA
D: NA
V: TRBV4-2
J: TRBJ2-7
length: 12

CDR3: CSASSGRAGELFF
DNA: TGCAGTGCTAGTAGTGGGAGGGCCGGGGAGCTGTTTTTT
size: NA
D: TRBD2
V: TRBV20-1
J: TRBJ2-2
length: 13

CDR3: CSVDQGWNTEAFF
DNA: TGCAGCGTTGACCAGGGCTGGAACACTGAAGCTTTCTTT
size: NA
D: NA
V: TRBV29-1
J: TRBJ1-1
length: 13

CDR3: CASGLGQVSSYEQYF
DNA: TGTGCTAGTGGTTTGGGGCAGGTTAGCTCCTACGAGCAGTACTTC
size: NA
D: NA
V: TRBV12-5
J: TRBJ2-7
length: 15

CDR3: CASRKTSGTGSRYTEAFF
DNA: TGTGCCAGTAGAAAAACCTCCGGGACAGGGAGCCGGTACACTGAAGCTTTCTTT
size: NA
D: TRBD1
V: TRBV19
J: TRBJ1-1
length: 18